The 8 T cell receptor beta chains below were found in one sample sequenced in a study of Ad26.COV2.S vaccination and SARS-CoV-2 variants. Treatment meaning: 19 received Ad26.COV2.S at low or high dose, single or two shots; roughly five received placebo; per-sample allocation not given. Sampling happened 63 days after the first vaccine or placebo injection. Here immunoSEQ multiplex PCR was the method, and the copy in TCRdb shows in-frame clones only, minus some. Of about 460,000 clones in the sample, 70% to 90% are singletons; the top ten hold over 1.5%. The material was peripheral blood, obtained in a trial of Ad26.COV2.S vaccine versus placebo. The source is a person between 18 and 65 years old who received the Ad26.COV2.S COVID-19 vaccine or a placebo.

This chain connects TRBV5-1 to TRBJ2-2; TRBD1 might be the D (5 bases). CDR1 and CDR2 from the germline V gene are SGHRS and YFSETQ. The V end lost 4 bases, the J end lost 2 bases, and 15 bases lay between the germline ends. The CDR3 is 16 amino acids. The chain's CDR3 is CASSPIRQLNTGELFF. The CDR3, as DNA: TGCGCCAGCAGCCCCATTCGACAGTTAAACACCGGGGAGCTGTTTTTT.

The chain combines TRBV4-1 with TRBJ2-7; possible D gene TRBD2, 6 bases. The V gene's germline CDR1 is MGHRA and CDR2 YSYEKL. The ends were cut back, 0 bases at V and 3 bases at J, with 6 bases in the middle. The CDR3 covers 13 residues. CDR3 residues: CASSQEGLYEQYF. For the CDR3, the DNA is TGCGCCAGCAGCCAAGAGGGACTCTACGAGCAGTACTTC.

The chain combines TRBV5-6 with TRBJ1-5, with D uncertain. Trimming shortened V by 1 base and J by 9 bases, and 14 bases separated the two germline ends. This CDR3 has 14 amino acids. Looked up from germline, CDR1 is SGHDT and CDR2 is YYEEEE. The CDR3 spells CASSLQGLSGPQHF. CDR3 bases: TGTGCCAGCAGCTTGCAAGGCCTCAGCGGGCCCCAGCATTTT.

There are many counts of this clone. The chain uses TRBV20-1 and TRBJ1-5; the D gene is possibly TRBD1 (5 bases). The CDR3 totals 15 residues. The V gene lost 3 bases and the J gene lost 4 bases, with 16 bases spanning the gap. The germline V gene has CDR1 DFQATT and CDR2 SNEGSKA (reference sequence). CDR3 loop: CSASSPGTGNQPQHF. In DNA, the CDR3 is TGCAGTGCTAGTTCCCCCGGGACGGGGAATCAGCCCCAGCATTTT.

This chain connects TRBV7-2 to TRBJ1-4; TRBD1 aligns across 8 bases. V gave up 6 bases and J gave up 8 bases; unmatched junction bases: 11. This CDR3 has 15 amino acids. Per the germline V gene, CDR1 is SGHTA and CDR2 is FQGNSA. DNA for the CDR3: TGTGCCAGCAGGGAACCGGGACAGGACCCCGAAAAACTGTTTTTT. This codes for CASREPGQDPEKLFF. The full variable domain, completed using reference TRBV7-2 and TRBJ1-4, is GAGVSQSPSNKVTEKGKDVELRCDPISGHTALYWYRQSLGQGLEFLIYFQGNSAPDKSGLPSDRFSAERTGGSVSTLTIQRTQQEDSAVYLCASREPGQDPEKLFFGSGTQLSVL.

This clone was counted between two and nine times. This chain links TRBV18 with TRBJ2-7; a possible D gene is TRBD1 (5 bases). The CDR3 length is 17 residues. The germline gives CDR1 KGHSH, CDR2 LQKENI. V gave up 0 bases and J gave up 5 bases, with 20 bases separating them. The DNA for the CDR3 is TGTGCCAGCTCACCACCACTCACCCTCGGACAATTCCACGAGCAGTACTTC. Its protein is CASSPPLTLGQFHEQYF.

The V and J genes are TRBV5-1 and TRBJ2-1; TRBD2 matches 7 bases. The J segment lost 1 base and the V segment lost 4 bases, leaving 5 bases of the junction unmatched. The V gene's germline CDR1 is SGHRS and CDR2 YFSETQ. This CDR3 comprises 15 residues. CDR3 coding DNA: TGCGCCAGCAGCGGACTAGTTTCATCCTACAATGAGCAGTTCTTC. Protein sequence: CASSGLVSSYNEQFF.

This clone was found once. The V gene is TRBV11-3, the J gene TRBJ2-5; D gene uncertain. Trimming removed 1 base from V and 1 base from J, with 4 bases in between. Germline V gene sequence: CDR1 SGHNT, CDR2 YENEEA. This CDR3 region has 13 residues. DNA for the CDR3: TGTGCCAGCAGCTTAGGGGTCCAAGAGACCCAGTACTTC. It translates to CASSLGVQETQYF.